The T cell receptor (beta chain) described here comes from a study of blood T cells in healthy people across ages (dated by TCRdb to 2013 to 2016). Study-level background: In model experiments, template switching captured roughly one uniquely barcoded TCR beta cDNA molecule for every two T cells. Two additional independent replicas of 1 million unique cDNA reads from the same blood draw were analyzed for two donors (one aged 18 to 29 and one aged 80 or older). To track age-related changes in TCR beta repertoire diversity, the study relied on deep sequencing normalized with unique cDNA molecular identifiers. To avoid experimental bias, donors of different ages were spread randomly across the sequencing lanes. The donors were divided into four age groups: young (average around 15 years), middle-aged (about 41), aged (about 56) and long-lived (about 80). What the work shows at the level of the full study, not this receptor alone: There was a strong correlation between observed TCR beta diversity and the percentage of naive T cells measured by flow cytometry. Observed TCR beta diversity per million T cells fell roughly linearly with age, and a significant reduction was already apparent by age around 39. Conclusive comparison of naive and antigen-experienced compartments was prevented by the profiling of bulk unsorted PBMCs. Total diversity estimates from one million sequenced T cells were considered lower bounds and underestimates. The long-lived group showed more naive CD4+ T cells, fewer expanded clones and increased TCR diversity than the aged group, suggesting age selection. Because donor CMV infection status was unknown, age-related changes in expanded clonotypes were potentially confounded.

Library preparation used 5' RACE. The sequencer listed for this sample is Illumina HiSeq 2500. A second roughly 7 to 11 cycle PCR used a sample-barcoded 5' primer and a J-beta primer mix. Each TCR beta cDNA molecule received a unique molecular identifier from a template-switch 5' adaptor carrying 12 random nucleotides. At least 3 million CDR3-containing paired-end reads were obtained from each sample. First-strand cDNA was synthesized from all RNA with the Mint cDNA synthesis kit, primed by a TRBC-specific oligonucleotide. Following uracil-DNA glycosylase treatment, all cDNA underwent a first 18-cycle PCR with the universal primers M1SS and BC2_uni_R. In the authors' own workflow: Normalization of each sample was performed by random selection of 1 million high-quality reads, each carrying a distinct molecular identifier. Instead of being binned into consensus sequences, reads that shared molecular identifiers were thrown out. MiTCR, with a Q25 quality threshold and the strictest error-elimination algorithm, was used for CDR3 identification, clonotype clustering and error correction. A nonparametric unseen species model using Euler transformation provided a lower-bound estimate of total TCR beta diversity. TCRdb applied fastp at Q25 and MiXCR to the public reads, then kept only in-frame beta chains. Merged by CDR3 protein, the rows form single entries marked with the most common genes and DNA. In this record, the V and J calls reflect TCRdb's handling and not the investigators' own analysis. Across this sample there are hundreds of thousands of distinct CDR3 sequences, with under 30% seen only once. Of the sample, approximately 15% is held by the ten largest clones.

The germline V gene gives CDR1 as MNHEY and CDR2 as SVGEGT. The CDR3 contains 16 residues, cysteine and phenylalanine counted. This entry keeps only the CDR3 DNA: 48 bases, framed from base 1. Trimming takes 11 bases from V and 4 bases from J, and the germline ends sit 26 bases apart. The donors were roughly 39 Caucasian individuals from Russia, aged 6 to 90 years, who were systemically healthy. Each donor gave 9 to 10 milliliters of peripheral blood, collected into EDTA-treated Vacutainer tubes. PBMCs were isolated by Ficoll-Paque density-gradient centrifugation, with at least 6.5 million obtained per sample. Trizol reagent was used to extract total RNA from PBMCs, with at least 6 micrograms per sample. Naive CD45RAhigh/CD27high T cell percentages were measured by flow cytometry on a PBMC aliquot from every donor. A word on this clonotype: Its antigen target is currently unknown. No clone much larger than this one lies a single base away; base qualities are absent.

This receptor was obtained from a woman of 80 years or more in good health. This chain is built from TRBV6-2 or TRBV6-3 and TRBJ1-1, with the D gene too uncertain to name. The sample taken for sequencing was blood. Here the CDR3 is given as CAARTDPWGAPTEAFF. The DNA sequence is TGTGCCGCTAGAACAGATCCATGGGGTGCGCCCACTGAAGCTTTCTTT.